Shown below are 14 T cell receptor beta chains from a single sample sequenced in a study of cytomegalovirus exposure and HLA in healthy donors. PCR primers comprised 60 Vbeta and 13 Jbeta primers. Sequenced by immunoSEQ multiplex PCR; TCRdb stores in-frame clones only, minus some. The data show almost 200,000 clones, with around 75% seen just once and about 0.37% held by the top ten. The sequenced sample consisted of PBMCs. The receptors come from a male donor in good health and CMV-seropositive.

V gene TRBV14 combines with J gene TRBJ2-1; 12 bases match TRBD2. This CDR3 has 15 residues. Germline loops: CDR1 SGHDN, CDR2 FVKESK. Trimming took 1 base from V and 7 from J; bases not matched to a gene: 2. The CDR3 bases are TGTGCCAGCAGCCAAGGACTAGCGGGAGTAAATGAGCAGTTCTTC. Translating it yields CASSQGLAGVNEQFF. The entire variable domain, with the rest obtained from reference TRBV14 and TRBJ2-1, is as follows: EAGVTQFPSHSVIEKGQTVTLRCDPISGHDNLYWYRRVMGKEIKFLLHFVKESKQDESGMPNNRFLAERTGGTYSTLKVQPAELEDSGVYFCASSQGLAGVNEQFFGPGTRLTVL.

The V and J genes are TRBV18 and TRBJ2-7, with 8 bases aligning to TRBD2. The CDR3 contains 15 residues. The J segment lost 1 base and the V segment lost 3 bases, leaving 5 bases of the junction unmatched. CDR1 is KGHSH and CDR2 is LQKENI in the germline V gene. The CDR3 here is CASSPSGGGSYEQYF. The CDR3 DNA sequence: TGTGCCAGCTCACCTTCGGGAGGGGGGTCCTACGAGCAGTACTTC.

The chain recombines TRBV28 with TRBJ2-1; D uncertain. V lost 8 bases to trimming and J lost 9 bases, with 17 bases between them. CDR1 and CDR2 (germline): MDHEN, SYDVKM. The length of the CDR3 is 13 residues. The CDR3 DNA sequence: TGTGCCAGCCACAATCTCCCCCCCAGTGAGCAGTTCTTC. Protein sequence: CASHNLPPSEQFF.

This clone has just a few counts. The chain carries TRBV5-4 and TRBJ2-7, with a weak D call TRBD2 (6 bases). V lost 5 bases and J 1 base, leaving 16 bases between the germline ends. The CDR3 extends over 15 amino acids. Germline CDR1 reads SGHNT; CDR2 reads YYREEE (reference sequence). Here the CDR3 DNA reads TGTGCCAGCAGTTTCGGAGCGGGCACGTCCTACGAGCAGTACTTC. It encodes CASSFGAGTSYEQYF.

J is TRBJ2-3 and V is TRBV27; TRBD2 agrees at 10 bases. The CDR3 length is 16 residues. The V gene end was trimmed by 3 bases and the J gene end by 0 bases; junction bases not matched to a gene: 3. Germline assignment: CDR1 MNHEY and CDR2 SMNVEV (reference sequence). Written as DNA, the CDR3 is TGTGCCAGCAGTTTTACTAGCGGGGCTAGCACAGATACGCAGTATTTT. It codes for CASSFTSGASTDTQYF.

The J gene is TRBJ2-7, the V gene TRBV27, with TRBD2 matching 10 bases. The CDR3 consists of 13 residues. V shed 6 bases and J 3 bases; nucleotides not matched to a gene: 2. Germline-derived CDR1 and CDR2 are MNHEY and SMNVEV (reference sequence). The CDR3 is CASRAGGSYEQYF. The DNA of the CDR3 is TGTGCCAGCAGAGCGGGGGGGAGCTACGAGCAGTACTTC.

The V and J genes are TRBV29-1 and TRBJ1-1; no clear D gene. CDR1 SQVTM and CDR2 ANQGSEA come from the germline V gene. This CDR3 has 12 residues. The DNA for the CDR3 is TGCACCGCCATAGTCGAGAACACTGAAGCTTTCTTT. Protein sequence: CTAIVENTEAFF.

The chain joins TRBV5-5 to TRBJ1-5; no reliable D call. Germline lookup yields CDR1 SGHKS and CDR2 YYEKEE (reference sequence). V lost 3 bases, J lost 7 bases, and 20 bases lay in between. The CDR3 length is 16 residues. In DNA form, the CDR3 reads TGTGCCAGCAGCTACTACCCTCTAGAGGGAGACCAGCCCCAGCATTTT. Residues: CASSYYPLEGDQPQHF.

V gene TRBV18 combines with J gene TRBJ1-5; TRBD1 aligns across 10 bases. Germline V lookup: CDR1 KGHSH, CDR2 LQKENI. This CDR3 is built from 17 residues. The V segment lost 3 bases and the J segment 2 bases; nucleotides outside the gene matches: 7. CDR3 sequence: CASSPPGTGVGNQPQHF. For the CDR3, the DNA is TGTGCCAGCTCACCCCCCGGGACAGGGGTTGGCAATCAGCCCCAGCATTTT. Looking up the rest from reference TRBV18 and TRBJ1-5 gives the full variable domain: NAGVMQNPRHLVRRRGQEARLRCSPMKGHSHVYWYRQLPEEGLKFMVYLQKENIIDESGMPKERFSAEFPKEGPSILRIQQVVRGDSAAYFCASSPPGTGVGNQPQHFGDGTRLSIL.

This chain's CDR3 is CASSLETRQGALGKLFF. The CDR3 bases are TGTGCCAGCAGTTTAGAGACCAGACAGGGGGCGCTCGGGAAACTGTTTTTT. The chain uses TRBV28 and TRBJ1-4, with 10 bases aligning to TRBD1. CDR1 and CDR2 (germline): MDHEN, SYDVKM. Unmatched junction bases numbered 14, after V lost 2 bases and J lost 11 bases. CDR3 length equals 17 residues.

Here the CDR3 reads CASSHLAGKAADTQYF. The CDR3 nucleotides are TGTGCCAGCAGCCATCTAGCGGGGAAGGCAGCAGATACGCAGTATTTT. The J gene is TRBJ2-3, the V gene TRBV11-2, with TRBD2 identical over 9 bases. From germline, CDR1 is SGHAT and CDR2 FQNNGV. This CDR3 is 16 amino acids long. Unmatched junction bases numbered 10, after V lost 5 bases and J lost 4 bases.

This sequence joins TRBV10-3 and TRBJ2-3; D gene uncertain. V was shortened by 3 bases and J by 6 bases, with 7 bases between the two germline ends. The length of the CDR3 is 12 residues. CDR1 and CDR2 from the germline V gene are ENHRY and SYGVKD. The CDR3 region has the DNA TGTGCCATCAGTGATGCGAGTGATACGCAGTATTTT. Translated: CAISDASDTQYF.

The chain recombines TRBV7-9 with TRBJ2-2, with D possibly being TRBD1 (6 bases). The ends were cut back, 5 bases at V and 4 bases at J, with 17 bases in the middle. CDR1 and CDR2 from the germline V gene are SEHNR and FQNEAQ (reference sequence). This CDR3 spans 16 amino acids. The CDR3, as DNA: TGTGCCAGCAGCCCTCTGAGGGGGTTTGGCACCGGGGAGCTGTTTTTT. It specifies CASSPLRGFGTGELFF.

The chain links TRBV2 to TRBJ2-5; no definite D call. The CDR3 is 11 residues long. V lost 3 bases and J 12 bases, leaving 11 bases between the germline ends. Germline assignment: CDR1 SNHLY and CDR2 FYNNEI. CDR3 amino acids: CASSEWQAKYF. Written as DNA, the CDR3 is TGTGCCAGCAGTGAGTGGCAGGCCAAGTACTTC.